This TCR beta chain was captured by sequencing in a study of blood T cell repertoires in COVID-19. Study-level information: Acute-phase and convalescent COVID-19 samples originated in the United States, Italy and Spain.

Participants reported their clinical history, and cohort assignment relied on those reports. CDR3 size: 14 residues. J was trimmed by 6 bases and V by 4 bases; bases with no gene match: 6. Germline CDR1 is SGHRS and CDR2 is YFSETQ. How the authors handled the data: Estimation of nucleated cell counts relied on the amplification of reference gene primers. The assay was immunoSEQ multiplex PCR, and TCRdb's table has in-frame clones only and misses some. V and J calls plus clone size are reproduced from that table; the DNA served to infer D and trimming. The table includes 130,000 or so clones, approximately 85% detected once.

The receptor comes from a woman between 45 and 65 years old with acute COVID-19. The chain has TRBV5-1 and TRBJ2-7; TRBD1 matches at 11 bases. The material sequenced was PBMCs or T cells enriched from blood (not recorded which). CDR3 protein: CASSLGTGGVEQYF. The DNA of the CDR3 is TGCGCCAGCAGCCTGGGGACAGGGGGAGTCGAGCAGTACTTC.